This record looks at one T cell receptor beta chain sequence and its context. This clonotype has a handful of counts. Its antigen is still unknown. No quality values exist for individual bases; no much larger clone is one base distant. This sample is part of a study of T cells in Graves' hyperthyroidism and ophthalmopathy (dated by TCRdb to between 2017 and 2020). Regarding the study in general: Peripheral blood samples were taken at the time of initial diagnosis, prior to any treatment. After sampling, hyperthyroidism patients received methimazole starting at 30 mg daily, and ophthalmopathy patients received high-dose intravenous methylprednisolone. Prospective prediction of ophthalmopathy was tested in an independent validation cohort of approximately 19 hyperthyroidism patients and 17 patients who later progressed to ophthalmopathy. In several Graves' hyperthyroidism patients, the study also compared T-cell repertoires from thyroid tissue with T-cell repertoires from blood. The paper describes TCR Vbeta CDR3 sequencing of roughly 130 peripheral blood samples, made up of some 40 ophthalmopathy patients, approximately 73 hyperthyroidism patients and 17 progressor patients. For training and testing, the 100 or so patients in the discovery cohort were randomly divided in a 7:3 ratio. A discovery cohort of roughly 96 patients, roughly 45 with Graves' ophthalmopathy and about 58 with stable Graves' hyperthyroidism, was used to find distinguishing TCR V-J signatures.

Amplification of TCR beta CDR3 regions was carried out from RNA transcripts. For the first round of RT-PCR on the TCR CDR3, the HTBI primer set was used together with the Qiagen OneStep RT-PCR kit. A second multiplex PCR round built the libraries, followed by size selection and purification. Sequencing of the libraries was done on an Illumina HiSeq2000 using paired-end 100 bp reads. Under the source paper's analysis protocol: SOAPnuke was used to process the raw data, with reads discarded if the reads contained adapters or uncalled bases, had a mean Phred below 15, or lacked an exact constant-primer or identifier match. COPE v1.2.5 was used to merge high-quality paired reads, and clonotypes were defined as unique nucleotide sequences. Clonotypes were aligned to IMGT TRBV, TRBD and TRBJ reference segments using MiTCR v1.1. The analysis was restricted to V-J combinations with a frequency above 0.0001, which together covered approximately 99% of the repertoires. The TCS score was defined as F50 (clonal expansion) divided by E x V (chaos), with BLOSUM62-based TCRdist calculated between CDR3 peptides within each V-J. Welch's t-statistics and random forest reduced several hundred V-J features to 13, which were used in a naive Bayes classifier (R e1071). In TCRdb, the public reads were trimmed at Q25 with fastp and aligned with MiXCR, with productive beta chains retained. A single entry per CDR3 protein holds the most common genes and DNA from its merged rows. V and J calls and clone size were set by TCRdb, not the authors. This sample has a few hundred thousand distinct CDR3 sequences in its table, and roughly 15% of those were observed once. Clones ranked in the top ten supply 5.3% of the sample.

Graves' hyperthyroidism was defined as stable when no progression to ophthalmopathy occurred over 18 months of follow-up. Hyperthyroidism patients were newly diagnosed, had a disease duration of under 2 months, and were aged 18 to 65 years. The study excluded patients with uncontrolled infections, other autoimmune diseases, pregnancy or lactation. Diagnoses were based on clinical symptoms, serum thyroxine and TRAb, thyroid ultrasound and orbital computed tomography. PBMCs were separated from around 9.1 ml of fresh peripheral blood using Ficoll-Paque density gradient centrifugation. Trizol reagent was used to extract total RNA, and RNA quality was then checked on an Agilent 2100 Bioanalyzer. CDR1 and CDR2, looked up from the germline V gene, are LGHNA and YSLEER. Ends trimmed: V by 3 bases, J by 11 bases; bases unmatched to a gene: 8. The CDR3, cysteine through phenylalanine, is 13 amino acids long. Of all the DNA, just the CDR3 is kept, 39 bases in frame from base 1.

Summary of the overall study and its limitations: In validation, the model predicted progression to ophthalmopathy a median of approximately 6.6 months before onset, with roughly 68% sensitivity and about 72% specificity. Ophthalmopathy was separated from stable hyperthyroidism by a 13 V-J signature model, with 85% to 90% sensitivity and about 81% specificity obtained in cross-validation and 80%/75% obtained in testing. Sample size was not statistically predetermined, and blinding of investigators to group allocation was not performed. Most expanded thyroid clonotypes (frequency above 0.001) were also detected in blood, suggesting blood repertoires may reflect thyroid immune responses.

Sequencing was carried out using blood. The receptor's source is a woman aged 18-29 years with Graves' hyperthyroidism. Recombination connected TRBV4-3 to TRBJ1-1, and TRBD1 matches 8 of the central bases. At the DNA level, the sequence is TGCGCCAGCAGCCAGGGTACAGGGGGGAGGGCTTTCTTT. This yields the protein CASSQGTGGRAFF.